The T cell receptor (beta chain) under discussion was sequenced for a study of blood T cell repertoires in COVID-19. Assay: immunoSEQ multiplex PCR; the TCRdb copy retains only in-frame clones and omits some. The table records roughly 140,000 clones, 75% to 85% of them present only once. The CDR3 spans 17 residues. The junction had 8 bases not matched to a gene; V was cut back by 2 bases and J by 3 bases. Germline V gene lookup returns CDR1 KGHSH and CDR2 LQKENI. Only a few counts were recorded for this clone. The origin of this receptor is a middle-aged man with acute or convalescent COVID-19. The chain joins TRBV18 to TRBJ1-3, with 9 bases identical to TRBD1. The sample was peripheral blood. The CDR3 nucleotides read TGTGCCAGCTCACCATCTACAGGGGGCTTAAATGGAAACACCATATATTTT. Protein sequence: CASSPSTGGLNGNTIYF.